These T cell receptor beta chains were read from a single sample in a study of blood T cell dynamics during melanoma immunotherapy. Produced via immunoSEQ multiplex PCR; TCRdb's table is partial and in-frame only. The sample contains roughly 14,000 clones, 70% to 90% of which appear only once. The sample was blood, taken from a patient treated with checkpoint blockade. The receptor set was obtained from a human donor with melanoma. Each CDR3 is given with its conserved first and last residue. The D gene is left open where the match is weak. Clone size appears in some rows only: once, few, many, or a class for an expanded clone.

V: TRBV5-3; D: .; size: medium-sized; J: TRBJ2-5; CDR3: CARRWRPWETQYF; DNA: TGTGCCAGAAGATGGAGACCGTGGGAGACCCAGTACTTC
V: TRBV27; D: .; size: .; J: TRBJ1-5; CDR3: CASSPQGSNQPQHF; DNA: TGTGCCAGCAGCCCGCAAGGGAGCAATCAGCCCCAGCATTTT
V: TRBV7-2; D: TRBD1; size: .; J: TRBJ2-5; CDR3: CASSPRTGETQYF; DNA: TGTGCCAGCAGCCCACGGACAGGAGAGACCCAGTACTTC
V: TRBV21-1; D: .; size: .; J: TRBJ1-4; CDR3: CASRGGEDEKLFF; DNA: TGTGCCAGTAGGGGAGGGGAAGATGAAAAACTGTTTTTT
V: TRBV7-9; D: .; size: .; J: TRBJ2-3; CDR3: CASSLYQGKPTDTQYF; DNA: TGTGCCAGCAGCTTATACCAGGGTAAACCCACAGATACGCAGTATTTT
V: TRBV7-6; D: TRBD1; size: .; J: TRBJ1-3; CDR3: CASSLEGRGSGNTIYF; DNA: TGTGCCAGCAGCTTAGAGGGCAGGGGGTCTGGAAACACCATATATTTT
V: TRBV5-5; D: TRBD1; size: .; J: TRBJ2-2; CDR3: CASSSTGVDTGELFF; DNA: TGTGCCAGCAGCTCTACAGGGGTGGACACCGGGGAGCTGTTTTTT
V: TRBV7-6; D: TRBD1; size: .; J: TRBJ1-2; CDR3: CASSPGTGGNYGYTF; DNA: TGTGCCAGCAGTCCCGGGACAGGGGGTAACTATGGCTACACCTTC
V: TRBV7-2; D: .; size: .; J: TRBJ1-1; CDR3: CASSPQMNTEAFF; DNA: TGTGCCAGCAGCCCCCAAATGAACACTGAAGCTTTCTTT
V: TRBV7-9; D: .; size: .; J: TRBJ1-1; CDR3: CALTEGAEAFF; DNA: TGTGCCTTAACAGAAGGTGCTGAAGCTTTCTTT
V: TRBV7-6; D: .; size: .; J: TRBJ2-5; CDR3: CASSLRPTIQETQYF; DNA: TGTGCCAGCAGCTTACGGCCGACCATCCAAGAGACCCAGTACTTC
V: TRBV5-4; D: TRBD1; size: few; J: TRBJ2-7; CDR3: CASSSNRGPTYEQYF; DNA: TGTGCCAGCAGCTCCAACAGGGGGCCAACCTACGAGCAGTACTTC
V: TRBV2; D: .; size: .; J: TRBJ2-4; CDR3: CASSEGQGGSKNIQYF; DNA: TGTGCCAGCAGTGAAGGGCAGGGGGGATCCAAAAACATTCAGTACTTC
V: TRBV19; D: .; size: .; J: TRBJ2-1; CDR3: CASSMGGGYNEQFF; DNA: TGTGCCAGTAGTATGGGTGGGGGCTACAATGAGCAGTTCTTC
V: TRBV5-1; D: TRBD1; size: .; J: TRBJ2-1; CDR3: CASSWGLRDRGNEQFF; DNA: TGCGCCAGCAGCTGGGGGCTCCGGGACAGGGGCAATGAGCAGTTCTTC
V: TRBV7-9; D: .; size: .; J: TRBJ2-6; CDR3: CASSLNSGANVLTF; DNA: TGTGCCAGCAGCCTTAACTCTGGGGCCAACGTCCTGACTTTC
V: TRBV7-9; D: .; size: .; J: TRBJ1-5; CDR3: CASSLAGRGQPQHF; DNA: TGTGCCAGCAGCTTAGCCGGGAGGGGTCAGCCCCAGCATTTT
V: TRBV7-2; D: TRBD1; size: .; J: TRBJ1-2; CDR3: CASSLGQGDGYTF; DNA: TGTGCCAGCAGCTTAGGGCAGGGGGACGGCTACACCTTC
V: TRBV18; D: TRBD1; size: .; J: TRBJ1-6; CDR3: CASSPDRARGSPLHF; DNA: TGTGCCAGCTCACCAGACAGGGCCAGGGGTTCACCCCTCCACTTT
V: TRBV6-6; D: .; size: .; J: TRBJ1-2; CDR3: CASRKENYGYTF; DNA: TGTGCCAGCAGGAAGGAAAACTATGGCTACACCTTC
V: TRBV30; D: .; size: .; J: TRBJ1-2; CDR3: CAWSREPSGYGYTF; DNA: TGTGCCTGGAGTCGCGAGCCCTCCGGCTATGGCTACACCTTC
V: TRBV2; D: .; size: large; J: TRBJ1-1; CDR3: CASSETGVMNTEAFF; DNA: TGTGCCAGCAGTGAGACAGGCGTCATGAACACTGAAGCTTTCTTT
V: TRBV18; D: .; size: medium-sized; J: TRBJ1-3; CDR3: CASSPQGASGNTIYF; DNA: TGTGCCAGCTCACCGCAGGGAGCGAGCGGAAACACCATATATTTT
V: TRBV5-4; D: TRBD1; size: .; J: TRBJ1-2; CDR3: CASSFQQGAPQSYGYTF; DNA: TGTGCCAGCAGCTTCCAACAGGGGGCGCCTCAGAGCTATGGCTACACCTTC
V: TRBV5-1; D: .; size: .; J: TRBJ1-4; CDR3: CASSSVTRDEKLFF; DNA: TGCGCCAGCAGCTCCGTCACAAGGGATGAAAAACTGTTTTTT
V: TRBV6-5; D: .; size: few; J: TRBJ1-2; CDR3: CASSPGTTSPTF; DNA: TGTGCCAGCAGTCCCGGGACTACGTCCCCGACCTTC
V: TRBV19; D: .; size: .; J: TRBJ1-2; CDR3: CASRTGLNYGYTF; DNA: TGTGCCAGTAGAACGGGCCTAAACTATGGCTACACCTTC
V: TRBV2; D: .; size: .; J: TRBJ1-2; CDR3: CASSGQEILYGYTF; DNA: TGTGCCAGCAGTGGGCAGGAGATTCTCTATGGCTACACCTTC
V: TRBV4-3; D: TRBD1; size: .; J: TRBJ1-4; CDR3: CASSPDREGKLFF; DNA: TGCGCCAGCAGCCCGGACAGGGAAGGAAAACTGTTTTTT
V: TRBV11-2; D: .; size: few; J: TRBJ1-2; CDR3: CASSLDSAGAGGYTF; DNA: TGTGCCAGCAGCTTAGATTCGGCAGGGGCGGGTGGCTACACCTTC
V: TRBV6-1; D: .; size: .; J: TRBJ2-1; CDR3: CASRSTGYNEQFF; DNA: TGTGCCAGCAGGTCAACAGGGTATAATGAGCAGTTCTTC
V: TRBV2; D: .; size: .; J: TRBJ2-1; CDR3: CASSESVYNEQFF; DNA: TGTGCCAGCAGTGAATCCGTATACAATGAGCAGTTCTTC
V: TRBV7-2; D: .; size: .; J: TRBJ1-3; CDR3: CASSLQGSDSGNTIYF; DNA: TGTGCCAGCAGCTTACAGGGGTCCGACTCTGGAAACACCATATATTTT
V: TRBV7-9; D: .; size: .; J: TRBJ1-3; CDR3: CASSLSGGSGNTIYF; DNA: TGTGCCAGCAGCTTATCTGGGGGTTCTGGAAACACCATATATTTT
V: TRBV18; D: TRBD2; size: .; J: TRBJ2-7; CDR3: CASSPGTSGTEQYF; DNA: TGTGCCAGCTCACCAGGGACTAGCGGGACCGAGCAGTACTTC
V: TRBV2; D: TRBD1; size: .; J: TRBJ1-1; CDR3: CASRGQGGTEAFF; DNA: TGTGCCAGCAGGGGGCAGGGGGGAACTGAAGCTTTCTTT
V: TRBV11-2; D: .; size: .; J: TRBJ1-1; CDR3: CASSPLDGGFAEAFF; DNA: TGTGCCAGCAGCCCTCTGGACGGCGGGTTCGCTGAAGCTTTCTTT
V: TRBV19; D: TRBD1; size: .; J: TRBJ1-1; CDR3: CASRGQGTTEAFF; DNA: TGTGCCAGTCGGGGACAGGGGACCACTGAAGCTTTCTTT
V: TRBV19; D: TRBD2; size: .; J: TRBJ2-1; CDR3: CASRKAGGYNEQFF; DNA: TGTGCCAGTAGAAAAGCGGGGGGGTACAATGAGCAGTTCTTC
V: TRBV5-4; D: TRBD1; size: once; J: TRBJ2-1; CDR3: CASSLESQGIYNEQFF; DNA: TGTGCCAGCAGCCTTGAGTCACAGGGGATCTACAATGAGCAGTTCTTC
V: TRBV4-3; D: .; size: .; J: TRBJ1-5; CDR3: CASSQDEVSPQHF; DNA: TGCGCCAGCAGCCAAGATGAAGTCAGTCCCCAGCATTTT
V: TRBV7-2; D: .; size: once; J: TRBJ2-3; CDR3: CASSPSRSTDTQYF; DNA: TGTGCCAGCTCCCCGTCGCGGAGCACAGATACGCAGTATTTT
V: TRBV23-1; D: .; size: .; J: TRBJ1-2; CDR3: CASSQSSRGYGYTF; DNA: TGCGCCAGCAGTCAATCGAGCAGGGGCTATGGCTACACCTTC
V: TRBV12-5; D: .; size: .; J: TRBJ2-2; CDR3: CASALGTPNTGELFF; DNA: TGTGCTAGTGCCTTGGGGACACCGAACACCGGGGAGCTGTTTTTT
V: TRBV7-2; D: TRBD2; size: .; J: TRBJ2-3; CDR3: CASSFGLAGGRDTQYF; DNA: TGTGCCAGCAGCTTCGGACTAGCGGGGGGGCGTGATACGCAGTATTTT
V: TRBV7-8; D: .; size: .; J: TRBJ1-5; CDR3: CASSFSMTGGNQPQHF; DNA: TGTGCCAGCAGTTTTTCTATGACAGGCGGCAATCAGCCCCAGCATTTT
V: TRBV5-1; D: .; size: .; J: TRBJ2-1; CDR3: CASSLEGFYNEQFF; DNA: TGCGCCAGCAGCTTGGAAGGCTTCTACAATGAGCAGTTCTTC
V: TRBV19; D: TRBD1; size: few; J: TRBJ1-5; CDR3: CASSSGQGSQPQHF; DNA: TGTGCCAGTAGTTCCGGACAGGGCAGTCAGCCCCAGCATTTT